The entry that follows covers one T cell receptor (beta chain) sequence. The method was immunoSEQ multiplex PCR; TCRdb's version includes in-frame clones alone and lacks a portion of them. The sample consists of over 200,000 clones, roughly nine tenths of them appearing once. The sample is drawn from a study of blood T cell repertoires in COVID-19. Trimming took off 11 bases at V and 0 bases at J, with 5 bases between the two ends. The CDR3 totals 12 residues. The germline V gene encodes CDR1 ENHRY and CDR2 SYGVKD. This sequence originates from a woman aged 50 to 65 in a cohort exposed to, infected with or recovered from COVID-19 (not recorded which). The gene calls are TRBV10-3 and TRBJ2-6, with D uncertain. Sequences were obtained from PBMCs or T cells enriched from blood (not recorded which). The CDR3 DNA sequence: TGTGCCGCGAACTCTGGGGCCAACGTCCTGACTTTC. It translates to CAANSGANVLTF.